This T cell receptor (beta chain) was captured by sequencing in a study of CD8+ T cells in alopecia areata. Germline V lookup: CDR1 SQVTM, CDR2 ANQGSEA. Trimming took 7 bases from V and 1 from J, leaving 10 bases between them. The CDR3 extends over 12 amino acids. Peripheral blood, together with lesional scalp punch biopsies, was collected from alopecia areata patients. Following extraction, RNA underwent reverse transcription to cDNA, which served as the sequencing template. TCRdb's copy holds only in-frame clones and misses some; the assay was immunoSEQ multiplex PCR. The sample lists some 110,000 clones, 35% to 40% seen once, with 3% to 3.5% in the top ten.

The receptor's source is a human donor with alopecia areata. This sequence joins TRBV29-1 and TRBJ2-5; no clear D. The sequenced sample consisted of CD4+ T cells sorted from blood. CDR3 in DNA: TGCAGCGCCGCCGCGCCCCAAGAGACCCAGTACTTC. Residues: CSAAAPQETQYF.